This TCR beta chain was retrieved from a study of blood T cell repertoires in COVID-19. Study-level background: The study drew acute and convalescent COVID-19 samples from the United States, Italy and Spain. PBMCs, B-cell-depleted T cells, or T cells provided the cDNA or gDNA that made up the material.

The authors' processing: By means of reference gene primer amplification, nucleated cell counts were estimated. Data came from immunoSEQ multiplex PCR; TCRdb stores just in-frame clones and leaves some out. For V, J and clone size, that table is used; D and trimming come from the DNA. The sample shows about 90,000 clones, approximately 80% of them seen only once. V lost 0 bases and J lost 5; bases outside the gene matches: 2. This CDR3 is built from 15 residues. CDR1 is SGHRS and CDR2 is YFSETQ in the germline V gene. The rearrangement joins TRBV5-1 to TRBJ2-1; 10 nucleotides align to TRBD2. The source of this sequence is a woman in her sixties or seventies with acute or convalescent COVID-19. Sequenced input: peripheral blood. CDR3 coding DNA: TGCGCCAGCAGCTTGGGGACTAGCGGAAACAATGAGCAGTTCTTC. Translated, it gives CASSLGTSGNNEQFF.